This TCR beta chain was obtained from a study of cytomegalovirus exposure and HLA in healthy donors. Study-wide context: Genotyping showed roughly 86% of 398 donors falling in the Caucasian-associated ancestry cluster.

With regard to this clone: The antigen remains undetermined.

Germline assignment: CDR1 MNHNY and CDR2 SVGAGI (reference sequence). CDR3 length: 14 amino acids. J gave up 5 bases and V 2 bases, and 5 bases lay outside the gene matches. Vbeta (60) and Jbeta (13) primers were used in the PCR. Authors' analysis steps: It was a later analysis that counted 79 million or so unique TCR beta chains, of which approximately 9.9 million were shared. TCRdb's table, derived via immunoSEQ multiplex PCR, lists solely in-frame clones and lacks some. The D gene and trimming were derived from the DNA, and the V and J assignments and clone size from that table. The sample consists of approximately 110,000 clones, roughly 80% of them appearing once. Points from the study as a whole: The study listed roughly 160 cytomegalovirus-associated TCR beta chains. Researchers reported in a later analysis that a missense DCLRE1C variant was tied to TCR beta V- and J-gene trimming.

The clonotype originates from a man between 50 and 59 years old in good health and CMV-seronegative. The sequencing sample was made of PBMCs. This chain links TRBV6-6 with TRBJ1-2; TRBD1 aligns across 7 bases. The CDR3 protein is CASSYGQDRYGYTF. DNA for the CDR3: TGTGCCAGCAGTTACGGACAGGACAGATATGGCTACACCTTC.